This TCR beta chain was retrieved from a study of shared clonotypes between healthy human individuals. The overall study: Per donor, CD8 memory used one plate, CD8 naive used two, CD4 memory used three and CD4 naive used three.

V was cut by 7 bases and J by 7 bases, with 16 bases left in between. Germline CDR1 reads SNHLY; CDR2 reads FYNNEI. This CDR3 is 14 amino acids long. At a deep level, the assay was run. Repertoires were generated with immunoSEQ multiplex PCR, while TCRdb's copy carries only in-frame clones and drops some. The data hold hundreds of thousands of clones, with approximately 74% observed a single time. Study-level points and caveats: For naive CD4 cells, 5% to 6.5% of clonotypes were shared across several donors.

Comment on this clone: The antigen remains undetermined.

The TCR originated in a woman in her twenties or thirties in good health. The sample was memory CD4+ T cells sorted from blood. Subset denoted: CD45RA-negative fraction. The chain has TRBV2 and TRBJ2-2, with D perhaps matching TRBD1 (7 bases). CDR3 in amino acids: CASTNPGGGGELFF. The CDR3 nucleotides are TGTGCCAGCACCAACCCAGGGGGAGGCGGGGAGCTGTTTTTT.